Each of the 20 T cell receptor beta chains below was sequenced from the same sample in a study of blood T cells in healthy people across ages. Through a sample-barcoded 5' primer and a J-beta primer mix, a second PCR was run for roughly 7 to 12 cycles. TCRdb re-called the 5' RACE reads with MiXCR, one entry per CDR3 protein. The sample includes roughly 1,800,000 distinct CDR3 sequences, 40% to 55% of them seen just once. The specimen sequenced was blood. Receptor source: a middle-aged woman in good health.

This sequence joins TRBV12-3 or TRBV12-4 and TRBJ2-5; no reliable D call. Trimming took 8 bases from V and 7 from J, leaving 14 bases between them. The CDR3 is 12 residues long. CDR3 in amino acids: CASEAPSGTQYF. CDR3 sequence (DNA): TGTGCCAGCGAGGCACCCTCCGGGACCCAGTACTTC.

This chain uses TRBV4-1 with TRBJ2-7; D may be TRBD1 (5 bases). The tail of the sequence fits TRBJ2-5 better, so the J call may be wrong. Germline assignment: CDR1 MGHRA and CDR2 YSYEKL. The CDR3 runs to 15 residues. CDR3 DNA sequence: TGCGCCAGCAGCCAAGTGGTCGGACAAGAAGAGACCCAGTACTTC. This sequence encodes CASSQVVGQEETQYF.

This clonotype appeared a few times. This chain links TRBV6-2 or TRBV6-3 with TRBJ2-5, with 8 bases identical to TRBD2. Trimming removed 5 bases from V and 3 bases from J; junction bases left unmatched: 11. Looked up from germline, CDR1 is MNHEY and CDR2 is SVGEGT. This CDR3 has 16 amino acids. The CDR3 DNA is TGTGCCAGCAGTCGCACGGGACTAGGGATAGAAGAGACCCAGTACTTC. Protein product: CASSRTGLGIEETQYF.

The rearrangement joins TRBV6-6 to TRBJ1-6; 10 bases match TRBD1. The CDR3 extends over 14 amino acids. Unmatched junction bases numbered 10, after V lost 6 bases and J lost 14 bases. Germline CDR1 and CDR2: MNHNY and SVGAGI (reference sequence). CDR3 sequence: CASSTGQGNSALHF. The CDR3 bases are TGTGCCAGCAGCACGGGACAGGGGAATTCGGCCCTCCACTTT.

The chain combines TRBV4-1 with TRBJ2-7; TRBD2 matches 13 bases. Per germline, CDR1 MGHRA and CDR2 YSYEKL. This CDR3 has 16 residues. The trim removed 4 bases at V and 0 bases at J, leaving 3 bases unmatched. The CDR3: CASSLGTSGASYEQYF. DNA for the CDR3: TGCGCCAGCAGCCTTGGGACTAGCGGGGCCTCCTACGAGCAGTACTTC.

The chain employs TRBV20-1 and TRBJ2-1; 9 nucleotides match TRBD2. Trimming cost V 3 bases and J 13 bases; bases outside gene matches: 22. This CDR3 spans 17 amino acids. CDR1 and CDR2 from the germline V gene are DFQATT and SNEGSKA (reference sequence). The CDR3 DNA reads as TGCAGTGCTAGTTCGACTAGCGGAACTCGTATACAAGAGACCCAGTTCTTC. Amino acid sequence: CSASSTSGTRIQETQFF.

The chain recombines TRBV12-5 with TRBJ2-5, with D perhaps matching TRBD1 (5 bases). With 6 bases removed from V and 11 bases from J, the gap between germline ends came to 13 bases. Germline V gene lookup returns CDR1 LGHNT and CDR2 FRNRAP. The CDR3 is made up of 11 amino acids. The CDR3 nucleotides are TGTGCTAGTGGCTTCAGGGATGAGCAGTACTTC. Protein: CASGFRDEQYF.

V and J are TRBV29-1 and TRBJ1-1; 11 bases are shared with TRBD1. The germline V gene has CDR1 SQVTM and CDR2 ANQGSEA. This CDR3 spans 14 amino acids. V was clipped by 5 bases and J by 0 bases; unmatched bases: 2. DNA of the CDR3: TGCAGCGTTCCGGGACAGGGGGTGAACACTGAAGCTTTCTTT. This codes for CSVPGQGVNTEAFF.

The chain combines TRBV6-5 with TRBJ1-6; perhaps TRBD1 as D (5 bases). V lost 6 bases and J lost 10, with 10 bases in between. Germline V CDR1 and CDR2: MNHEY, SVGAGI. The CDR3 is 12 amino acids. The CDR3 nucleotides read TGTGCCAGCAGCCAAAGGGACTCACCCCTCCACTTT. This codes for CASSQRDSPLHF.

The table lists this clonotype with a few counts. CDR3 nucleotides: TGTGCCAGCAGACAGGGGGGCTGGGAGACCCAGTACTTC. Amino acids: CASRQGGWETQYF. V and J are TRBV6-1 and TRBJ2-5; 8 nucleotides line up with TRBD1. The V segment lost 6 bases and the J segment 5 bases; nucleotides outside the gene matches: 5. CDR3 length: 13 residues. From germline, CDR1 is MNHNS and CDR2 SASEGT.

This chain joins TRBV20-1 and TRBJ2-7; 7 bases are shared with TRBD1. V dropped 6 bases and J dropped 2; count of bases not matched to a gene: 7. CDR1 and CDR2 (germline): DFQATT, SNEGSKA (reference sequence). CDR3 length: 13 amino acids. Written as DNA, the CDR3 is TGCAGTGCCAGTACAGGGGCCCCCTACGAGCAGTACTTC. It yields the protein CSASTGAPYEQYF.

The V gene is TRBV12-3 or TRBV12-4, the J gene TRBJ2-1; TRBD2 matches at 12 bases. J lost 15 bases, V lost 2 bases, and 8 bases had no gene match. The CDR3 is 14 amino acids. CDR3: CASSLRLAGGSRFF. Written as DNA, the CDR3 is TGTGCCAGCAGTTTACGGCTAGCGGGGGGGTCTCGGTTCTTC.

This chain connects TRBV7-8 to TRBJ2-7; weak D call: TRBD2 (5 bases). The DNA end lines up better with TRBJ2-5; the J call may be wrong. CDR1 is SGHVS, CDR2 FQNEAQ, per germline. CDR3 length: 16 amino acids. CDR3 region: CASSLGGGNFGETQYF. CDR3 coding DNA: TGTGCCAGCAGCTTAGGTGGAGGTAATTTTGGAGAGACCCAGTACTTC.

This clonotype has only a few counts. The chain uses TRBV4-3 and TRBJ1-2; TRBD1 aligns across 9 bases. The CDR3 covers 16 residues. With V trimmed by 4 bases and J by 4 bases, 10 bases remained unmatched. CDR1 LGHNA and CDR2 YSLEER come from the germline V gene. The chain's CDR3 is CASSPTLRDRVYGYTF. The CDR3 nucleotides are TGCGCCAGCAGCCCCACATTAAGGGACAGGGTCTATGGCTACACCTTC.

The chain joins TRBV4-1 to TRBJ2-5; TRBD2 agrees at 8 bases. This CDR3 comprises 17 residues. CDR1 is MGHRA and CDR2 is YSYEKL in the germline V gene. V dropped 1 base and J dropped 5; count of bases not matched to a gene: 12. This CDR3 reads CASSQAQTAGARETQYF. The CDR3 DNA follows: TGCGCCAGCAGCCAAGCCCAAACAGCGGGGGCTCGCGAGACCCAGTACTTC.

The chain has TRBV5-1 and TRBJ1-2, with D hard to call. The V gene's germline CDR1 is SGHRS and CDR2 YFSETQ. This CDR3 comprises 12 residues. Trimming left V 2 bases short and J 8 bases short, with 10 bases between. The CDR3 protein is CASSFAAEGYTF. The CDR3 coding sequence is TGCGCCAGCAGCTTCGCAGCCGAGGGCTACACCTTC.

The chain has TRBV6-5 and TRBJ1-1, with no clear D. The germline gives CDR1 MNHEY, CDR2 SVGAGI. V was clipped by 5 bases and J by 0 bases, with 13 bases between them. The CDR3 contains 15 residues. The CDR3 protein is CASSARSLMNTEAFF. The CDR3 DNA follows: TGTGCCAGCAGTGCCCGGAGCCTCATGAACACTGAAGCTTTCTTT.

This clonotype was recorded a few times. The chain has TRBV7-3 and TRBJ2-3; 11 bases align to TRBD2. The CDR3 is made up of 14 amino acids. V shed 5 bases and J 5 bases; nucleotides not matched to a gene: 3. Germline loops: CDR1 SGHTA, CDR2 FQGTGA. Here the CDR3 DNA reads TGTGCCAGCAGCCCGACTAGCGGGATAGATACGCAGTATTTT. Its protein is CASSPTSGIDTQYF.

This chain joins TRBV5-1 and TRBJ1-4, with D possibly matching TRBD1 (6 bases). CDR1 and CDR2 (germline): SGHRS, YFSETQ. The CDR3 totals 14 residues. V dropped 4 bases and J dropped 7 bases, with 14 bases sitting between them. In DNA form, the CDR3 reads TGCGCCAGCAGCAACAGGGACCTTAGTGAAAAACTGTTTTTT. Amino acid sequence: CASSNRDLSEKLFF.

This clonotype was counted a few times. The chain combines TRBV15 with TRBJ2-3; D unresolved. The CDR3 is made up of 13 amino acids. Germline V gives CDR1 LNHNV, CDR2 YYDKDF (reference sequence). Trimming took 5 bases from V and 5 from J, leaving 11 bases between them. The CDR3 nucleotides read TGTGCCACCAGCCTTGAAAGAGTAGATACGCAGTATTTT. Translating gives CATSLERVDTQYF.